A selection of T cell receptor beta chains follows, all from one sample in a study of T cell changes during pregnancy in multiple sclerosis. TCRdb's table, derived via immunoSEQ multiplex PCR, lists solely in-frame clones and lacks some. The table shows fewer than 75,000 clones, with over 75% occurring only once. The source was CD8+ T cells from peripheral blood mononuclear cells, collected before pregnancy. The receptor source for this set is a female donor with multiple sclerosis, enrolled in a pregnancy study. The CDR3 runs from the conserved cysteine through the conserved F or W. A D gene is named only where the DNA matches it firmly. A clone size is listed for some rows: how often the clone was seen (once, few, many), or a class if it is expanded.

V: TRBV11-1; J: TRBJ1-1; D: TRBD1; size: .; length: 14; DNA: TGTGCCAGCAGCGACCGGGACAGGGATGCTGAAGCTTTCTTT; CDR3: CASSDRDRDAEAFF
V: TRBV9; J: TRBJ2-7; D: TRBD1; size: once; length: 17; DNA: TGTGCCAGCAGCCCACCCACCGGACAGGGGGCCTTCTACGAGCAGTACTTC; CDR3: CASSPPTGQGAFYEQYF
V: TRBV2; J: TRBJ2-6; D: TRBD1; size: .; length: 18; DNA: TGTGCCAGCACCTTGACAGGGGCCCTTCTCTCTGGGGCCAACGTCCTGACTTTC; CDR3: CASTLTGALLSGANVLTF
V: TRBV9; J: TRBJ2-7; D: TRBD1; size: .; length: 13; DNA: TGTGCCAGCAGCGCAGGGACAGGGAACGAGCAGTACTTC; CDR3: CASSAGTGNEQYF
V: TRBV6-4; J: TRBJ2-1; D: TRBD2; size: few; length: 15; DNA: TGTGCCAGCAGTGACTCGAGCGGGGGGGGCAATGAGCAGTTCTTC; CDR3: CASSDSSGGGNEQFF
V: TRBV2; J: TRBJ2-2; D: .; size: .; length: 14; DNA: TGTGCCAGCAGGGAAGACAGTTACACCGGGGAGCTGTTTTTT; CDR3: CASREDSYTGELFF
V: TRBV9; J: TRBJ1-3; D: TRBD1; size: .; length: 14; DNA: TGTGCCAGCAGCGAGACAGGGGACGGAAACACCATATATTTT; CDR3: CASSETGDGNTIYF
V: TRBV7-9; J: TRBJ2-5; D: .; size: .; length: 13; DNA: TGTGCCAGCAGCTCCGCACTCCAAGAGACCCAGTACTTC; CDR3: CASSSALQETQYF
V: TRBV29-1; J: TRBJ2-1; D: TRBD1; size: .; length: 14; DNA: TGCAGCGTTGATGGGACAGGTACCTACAATGAGCAGTTCTTC; CDR3: CSVDGTGTYNEQFF
V: TRBV20-1; J: TRBJ1-1; D: .; size: once; length: 10; DNA: TGCAGTGCTAGACAGGGGCTCGCTTTCTTT; CDR3: CSARQGLAFF
V: TRBV6-5; J: TRBJ2-7; D: .; size: .; length: 14; DNA: TGTGCCAGCAGTGCCGAGGCCAGGGGCTACGAGCAGTACTTC; CDR3: CASSAEARGYEQYF
V: TRBV19; J: TRBJ1-2; D: .; size: once; length: 15; DNA: TGTGCCAGTAGTATTGGGGCAGCAGCTAACTATGGCTACACCTTC; CDR3: CASSIGAAANYGYTF
V: TRBV25-1; J: TRBJ2-3; D: TRBD1; size: .; length: 17; DNA: TGTGCCAGCAGTCCCCCCGGGACAGGGGGATGGACAGATACGCAGTATTTT; CDR3: CASSPPGTGGWTDTQYF
V: TRBV29-1; J: TRBJ2-3; D: .; size: .; length: 16; DNA: TGCAGCGTTGATGGCCAGGGGGCGAGCGGGGCAGATACGCAGTATTTT; CDR3: CSVDGQGASGADTQYF
V: TRBV9; J: TRBJ2-7; D: .; size: .; length: 14; DNA: TGTGCCAGCAGCGTAGGAACGTCCCCTGGCGGGCAGTACTTC; CDR3: CASSVGTSPGGQYF
V: TRBV5-6; J: TRBJ1-1; D: TRBD1; size: once; length: 14; DNA: TGTGCCAGCAGCTTGGGTCAGGGGGCCGCGGAGGCTTTCTTT; CDR3: CASSLGQGAAEAFF
V: TRBV6-5; J: TRBJ1-1; D: .; size: .; length: 15; DNA: TGTGCCAGCAGTTACTCGGATGAGGGGGACACTGAAGCTTTCTTT; CDR3: CASSYSDEGDTEAFF
V: TRBV7-6; J: TRBJ1-1; D: .; size: .; length: 13; DNA: TGTGCCAACGGGAGACAAGTAAACACTGAAGCTTTCTTT; CDR3: CANGRQVNTEAFF
V: TRBV9; J: TRBJ2-7; D: .; size: .; length: 13; DNA: TGTGCCAGCGGGGGCCAAAGCTCCTACGAGCAGTACTTC; CDR3: CASGGQSSYEQYF
V: TRBV6-1; J: TRBJ1-2; D: .; size: .; length: 14; DNA: TGTGCCAGCAGTTGGTCAGGGGCTACGGGCGGCTACACCTTC; CDR3: CASSWSGATGGYTF
V: TRBV27; J: TRBJ1-2; D: .; size: .; length: 16; DNA: TGTGCCAGCAGTTTATTGGCCCCCTCCGTCGGAGATGGCTACACCTTC; CDR3: CASSLLAPSVGDGYTF
V: TRBV7-9; J: TRBJ2-5; D: TRBD1; size: .; length: 16; DNA: TGTGCCAGCAGCGTAAAGTGGGACAGGGGGCTTGAGACCCAGTACTTC; CDR3: CASSVKWDRGLETQYF
V: TRBV12-5; J: TRBJ2-2; D: .; size: .; length: 12; DNA: TGTGCTACCAGGACTGGGGGCGAGGAGCTGTTTTTT; CDR3: CATRTGGEELFF
V: TRBV6-6; J: TRBJ1-6; D: TRBD1; size: .; length: 15; DNA: TGTGCCAGCAGTTACCGAGGGGGCGAAGGTTCACCCCTCCACTTT; CDR3: CASSYRGGEGSPLHF
V: TRBV7-3; J: TRBJ1-2; D: TRBD1; size: .; length: 14; DNA: TGTGCCAGCAGCTCCTTACAGGGGGCTGAGGGCTACACCTTC; CDR3: CASSSLQGAEGYTF
V: TRBV14; J: TRBJ1-6; D: .; size: .; length: 15; DNA: TGTGCCAGCAGCCTAAGAACAGGGTTGCATTCACCCCTCCACTTT; CDR3: CASSLRTGLHSPLHF
V: TRBV10-3; J: TRBJ1-1; D: .; size: .; length: 17; DNA: TGTGCCATCAGTGACAGGGGCCTAAGCCTCATGAACACTGAAGCTTTCTTT; CDR3: CAISDRGLSLMNTEAFF
V: TRBV5-4; J: TRBJ2-7; D: .; size: .; length: 15; DNA: TGTGCCAGCAGCTTGTCTTCCGGACAGACCTACGAGCAGTACTTC; CDR3: CASSLSSGQTYEQYF
V: TRBV9; J: TRBJ1-1; D: .; size: .; length: 13; DNA: TGTGCCAGCAGTAGGGGACTCAACACTGAAGCTTTCTTT; CDR3: CASSRGLNTEAFF
V: TRBV18; J: TRBJ2-2; D: TRBD1; size: .; length: 15; DNA: TGTGCCAGCCCCCATGGGACAGGGGGCTCCGGGGAGCTGTTTTTT; CDR3: CASPHGTGGSGELFF
V: TRBV7-9; J: TRBJ1-1; D: TRBD1; size: .; length: 14; DNA: TGTGCCAGCAGCCCCGGGACAGGGCTTACTGAAGCTTTCTTT; CDR3: CASSPGTGLTEAFF
V: TRBV6-7; J: TRBJ1-5; D: .; size: .; length: 15; DNA: TGTGCCAGCATAAACGGGGAAAATGGCAATCAGCCCCAGCATTTT; CDR3: CASINGENGNQPQHF
V: TRBV13; J: TRBJ2-1; D: TRBD2; size: .; length: 15; DNA: TGTGCCAGCAGCTTAGGGACTAGCGGGGAAGTCGAGCAGTTCTTC; CDR3: CASSLGTSGEVEQFF
V: TRBV5-3; J: TRBJ1-5; D: .; size: .; length: 17; DNA: TGTGCCAGAAGCAGGGCTTTTCCAGGGAATTGGAGTCAGCCCCAGCATTTT; CDR3: CARSRAFPGNWSQPQHF
V: TRBV6-5; J: TRBJ1-1; D: .; size: .; length: 15; DNA: TGTGCCAGCAGTCACGCGGGACCCACGAACACTGAAGCTTTCTTT; CDR3: CASSHAGPTNTEAFF
V: TRBV7-9; J: TRBJ2-1; D: TRBD1; size: .; length: 15; DNA: TGTGCCAGCAGCTTCCGGACAGGGCTGGGCAATGAGCAGTTCTTC; CDR3: CASSFRTGLGNEQFF
V: TRBV19; J: TRBJ1-2; D: .; size: .; length: 14; DNA: TGTGCCAGTAGTATGGGGGCGCCTAACTATGGCTACACCTTC; CDR3: CASSMGAPNYGYTF
V: TRBV7-3; J: TRBJ2-5; D: TRBD1; size: .; length: 15; DNA: TGTGCCAGCAGCCCGGGACAGGGTGGCCAAGAGACCCAGTACTTC; CDR3: CASSPGQGGQETQYF
V: TRBV27; J: TRBJ1-5; D: .; size: .; length: 14; DNA: TGTGCCAGCAGTCTTCAGTATAGCAATCAGCCCCAGCATTTT; CDR3: CASSLQYSNQPQHF
V: TRBV10-3; J: TRBJ1-5; D: .; size: .; length: 16; DNA: TGTGCCATCAGTGACCCCGGACAGATTGCTTCTCAGCCCCAGCATTTT; CDR3: CAISDPGQIASQPQHF